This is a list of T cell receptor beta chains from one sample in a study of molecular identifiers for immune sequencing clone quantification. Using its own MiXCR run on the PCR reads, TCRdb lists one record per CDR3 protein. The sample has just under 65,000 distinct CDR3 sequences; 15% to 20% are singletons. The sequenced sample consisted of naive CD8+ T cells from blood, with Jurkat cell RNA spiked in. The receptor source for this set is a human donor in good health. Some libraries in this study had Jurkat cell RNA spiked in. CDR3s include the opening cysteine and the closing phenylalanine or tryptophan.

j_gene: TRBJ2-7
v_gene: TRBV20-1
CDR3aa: CSARGTSDYEQYF

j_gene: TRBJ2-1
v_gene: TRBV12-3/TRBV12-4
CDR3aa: CASSVRVFPAEQFF

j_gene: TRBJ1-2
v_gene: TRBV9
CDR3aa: CASEEHLSPYTF

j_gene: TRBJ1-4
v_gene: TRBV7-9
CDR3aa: CASSVGQGEKLFF

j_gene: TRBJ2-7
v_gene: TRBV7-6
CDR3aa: CASSLGNSYTYEQYF

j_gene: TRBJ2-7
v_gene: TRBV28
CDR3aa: CASSYPGQGSEQYF

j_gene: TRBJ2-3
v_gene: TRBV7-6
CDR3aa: CASSLAGEVDTQYF

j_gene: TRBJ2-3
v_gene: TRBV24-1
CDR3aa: CATSDLLTDTQYF

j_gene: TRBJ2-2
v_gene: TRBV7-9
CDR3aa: CASSSRTMTGFPGELFF

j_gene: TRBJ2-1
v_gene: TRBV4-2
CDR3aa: CASSQTGSNNEQFF

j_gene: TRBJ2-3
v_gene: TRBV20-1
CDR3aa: CSASPLPAGADTQYF

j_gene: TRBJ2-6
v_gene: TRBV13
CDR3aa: CASSLYSGANVLTF

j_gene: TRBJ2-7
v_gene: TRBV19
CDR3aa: CASSSGTGDYEQYF

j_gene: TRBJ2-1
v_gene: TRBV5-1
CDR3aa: CASSFHLTGTQNEQFF

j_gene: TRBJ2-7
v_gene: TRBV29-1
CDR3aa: CSVLPLGDEQYF

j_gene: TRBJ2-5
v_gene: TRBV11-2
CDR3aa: CASSRQGAVETQYF

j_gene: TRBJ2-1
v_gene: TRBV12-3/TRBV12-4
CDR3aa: CASSHSGRGHNEQSF

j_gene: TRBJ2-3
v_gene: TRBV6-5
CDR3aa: CASSPFGLDTQYF

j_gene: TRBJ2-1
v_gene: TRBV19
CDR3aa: CATSRGEQFF

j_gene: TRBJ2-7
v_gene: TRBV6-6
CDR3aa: CASSYGSGAPLEQYF